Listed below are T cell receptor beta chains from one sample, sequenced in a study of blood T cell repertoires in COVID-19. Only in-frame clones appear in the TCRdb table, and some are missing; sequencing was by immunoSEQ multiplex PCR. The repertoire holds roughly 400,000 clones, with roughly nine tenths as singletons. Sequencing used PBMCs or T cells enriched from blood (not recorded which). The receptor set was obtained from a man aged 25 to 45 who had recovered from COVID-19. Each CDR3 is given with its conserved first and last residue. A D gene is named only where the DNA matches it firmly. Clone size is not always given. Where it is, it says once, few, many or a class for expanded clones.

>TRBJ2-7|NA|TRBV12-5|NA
CASGSDSYEQYF
TGTGCTAGTGGTTCCGACAGCTACGAGCAGTACTTC
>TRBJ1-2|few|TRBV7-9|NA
CASSWLQGAGYTF
TGTGCCAGCAGCTGGTTACAGGGAGCAGGCTACACCTTC
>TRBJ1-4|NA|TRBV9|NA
CASSGGGELFF
TGTGCCAGCAGCGGGGGAGGCGAACTGTTTTTT
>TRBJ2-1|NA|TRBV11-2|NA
CASSLDTYNEQFF
TGTGCCAGCAGCTTGGACACGTACAATGAGCAGTTCTTC
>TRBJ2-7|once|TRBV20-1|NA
CSASVSDEQYF
TGCAGTGCTAGTGTTAGCGACGAGCAGTACTTC
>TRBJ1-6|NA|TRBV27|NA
CASSSNGQGYSPLHF
TGTGCCAGCAGTAGTAACGGGCAGGGTTATTCACCCCTCCACTTT
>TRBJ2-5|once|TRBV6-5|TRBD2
CASGNSGAIGTQYF
TGTGCCAGCGGTAACAGCGGGGCCATCGGAACCCAGTACTTC
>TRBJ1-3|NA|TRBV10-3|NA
CAIQGPGDTIYF
TGTGCCATCCAGGGCCCTGGGGACACCATATATTTT
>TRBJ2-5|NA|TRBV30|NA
CAWSVRFGTRGQETQYF
TGTGCCTGGAGTGTAAGGTTTGGTACTAGAGGTCAAGAGACCCAGTACTTC
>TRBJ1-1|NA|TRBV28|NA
CASSYLNTEAFF
TGTGCCAGCAGTTACTTGAACACTGAAGCTTTCTTT
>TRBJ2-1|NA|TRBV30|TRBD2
CAWSSSGRNEQFF
TGTGCCTGGAGTTCTAGCGGGCGGAATGAGCAGTTCTTC
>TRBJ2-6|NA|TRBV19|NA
CASKQFSGANVLTF
TGTGCCAGTAAACAATTTTCTGGGGCCAACGTCCTGACTTTC
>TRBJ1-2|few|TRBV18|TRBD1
CASSPSQGEYSYGYTF
TGTGCCAGCTCACCGTCACAGGGGGAGTATAGCTATGGCTACACCTTC
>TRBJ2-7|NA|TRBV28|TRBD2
CASTPSGRAYEQYF
TGTGCCAGCACCCCTTCCGGGAGGGCCTACGAGCAGTACTTC
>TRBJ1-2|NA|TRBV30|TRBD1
CAWTGTGSAYGYTF
TGTGCCTGGACCGGGACAGGGTCGGCCTATGGCTACACCTTC
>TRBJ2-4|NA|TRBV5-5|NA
CASSLRSDLDIQYF
TGTGCCAGCAGCTTAAGGTCCGACCTAGACATTCAGTACTTC
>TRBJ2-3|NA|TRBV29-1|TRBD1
CSVEALEGAEVYCTDTQYF
TGCAGCGTTGAAGCCCTCGAGGGGGCGGAGGTCTATTGCACAGATACGCAGTATTTT
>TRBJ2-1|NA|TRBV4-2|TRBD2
CASSQGWTSGRATEQFF
TGTGCCAGCAGCCAAGGTTGGACTAGCGGGAGGGCAACTGAGCAGTTCTTC
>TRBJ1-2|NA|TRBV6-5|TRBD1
CASSYGTGRYGYTF
TGTGCCAGCAGTTACGGGACAGGGCGCTATGGCTACACCTTC
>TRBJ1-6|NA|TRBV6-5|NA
CASRGRGSYNSPLHF
TGTGCCAGCAGGGGGAGGGGATCCTATAATTCACCCCTCCACTTT
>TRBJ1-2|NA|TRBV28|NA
CASSFFGQHYGYTF
TGTGCCAGCAGTTTCTTCGGACAGCACTATGGCTACACCTTC
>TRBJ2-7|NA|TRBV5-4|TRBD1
CASSAQGVSYEQYF
TGTGCCAGCAGCGCTCAGGGGGTTTCCTACGAGCAGTACTTC
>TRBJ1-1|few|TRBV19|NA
CASRATSEAFF
TGTGCCAGTAGGGCCACTAGTGAAGCTTTCTTT
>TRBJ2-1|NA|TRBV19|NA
CASSTSGGAYNEQFF
TGTGCCAGTAGTACCTCCGGCGGAGCCTACAATGAGCAGTTCTTC
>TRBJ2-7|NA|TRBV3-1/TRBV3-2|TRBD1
CASSLRDRGAYEQYF
TGTGCCAGCAGCCTCCGGGACAGGGGCGCCTACGAGCAGTACTTC